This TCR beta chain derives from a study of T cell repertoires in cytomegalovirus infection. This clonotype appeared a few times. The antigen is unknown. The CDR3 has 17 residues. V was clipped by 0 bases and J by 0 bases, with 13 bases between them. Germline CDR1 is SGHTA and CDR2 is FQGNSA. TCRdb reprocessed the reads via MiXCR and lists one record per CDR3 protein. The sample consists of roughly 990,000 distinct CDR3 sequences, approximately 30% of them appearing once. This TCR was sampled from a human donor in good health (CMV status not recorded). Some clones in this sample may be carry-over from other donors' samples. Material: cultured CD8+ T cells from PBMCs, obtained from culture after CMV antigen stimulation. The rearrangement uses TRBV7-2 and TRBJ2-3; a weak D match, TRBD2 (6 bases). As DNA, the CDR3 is TGTGCCAGCAGCTTAGCTTTAGCGGTCACAAGCACAGATACGCAGTATTTT. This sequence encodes CASSLALAVTSTDTQYF.